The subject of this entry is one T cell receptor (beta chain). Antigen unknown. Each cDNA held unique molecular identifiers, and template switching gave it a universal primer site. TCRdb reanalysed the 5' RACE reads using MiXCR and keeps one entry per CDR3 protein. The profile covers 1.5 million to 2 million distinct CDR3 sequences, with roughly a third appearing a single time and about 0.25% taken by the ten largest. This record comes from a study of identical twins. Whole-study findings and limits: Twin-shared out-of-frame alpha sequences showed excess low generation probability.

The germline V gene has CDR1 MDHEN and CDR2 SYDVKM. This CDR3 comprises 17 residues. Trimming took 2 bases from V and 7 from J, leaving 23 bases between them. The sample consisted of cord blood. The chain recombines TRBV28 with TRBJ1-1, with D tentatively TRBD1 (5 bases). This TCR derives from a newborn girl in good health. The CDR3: CASSLILQVSGKSEAFF. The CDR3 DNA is TGTGCCAGCAGTTTAATTTTACAGGTGTCAGGGAAGAGTGAAGCTTTCTTT.